Listed below are T cell receptor beta chains from one sample, sequenced in a study of cytomegalovirus exposure and HLA in healthy donors. Sequenced by immunoSEQ multiplex PCR; TCRdb stores in-frame clones only, minus some. The sample has over 110,000 clones, 82% seen once. Sequenced input: PBMCs. All receptors come from a male donor in good health and CMV-seronegative. Each CDR3 is given with its conserved first and last residue. Size tells how often a clone was seen (once, few, many) or the class of an expanded clone, and some rows leave it out.

>.|TRBJ1-4|TRBV28
CASSLRVRGPVEKLFF
>few|TRBJ1-4|TRBV5-4
CASSPQATNEKLFF
>once|TRBJ1-1|TRBV5-4
CASSLGQGRDFF
>.|TRBJ2-1|TRBV29-1
CSVRGSSYNEQFF
>.|TRBJ1-2|TRBV6-5
CASSYSGTFYGYTF
>.|TRBJ1-6|TRBV5-4
CASSLDISPLHF
>few|TRBJ1-3|TRBV6-1
CASSEAGVHTIYF
>.|TRBJ2-1|TRBV19
CASSTTGYNEQFF
>.|TRBJ2-1|TRBV6-4
CASSDADLGEQFF
>once|TRBJ2-6|TRBV27
CASSLKGTGASGANVLTF
>.|TRBJ2-3|TRBV27
CASRLAGVLSDTQYF
>once|TRBJ2-5|TRBV4-3
CASGTIQETQYF
>.|TRBJ1-6|TRBV20-1
CSASSNSPLHF
>.|TRBJ2-1|TRBV5-8
CASSFGTGLTYNEQFF
>.|TRBJ2-1|TRBV7-7
CASSRDRGLGEQFF
>few|TRBJ1-4|TRBV4-3
CASSPGQGNEKLFF
>.|TRBJ1-5|TRBV16
CASTRQGSQPQHF
>.|TRBJ2-7|TRBV5-4
CASSARLADNYEQYF
>.|TRBJ2-7|TRBV4-1
CASSRDKGPYEQYF
>.|TRBJ2-1|TRBV2
CARIRTSSYNEQFF
>few|TRBJ2-3|TRBV30
CAWSVHGGPDTQYF
>.|TRBJ2-1|TRBV5-1
CASGLGTPRNEQFF
>.|TRBJ1-1|TRBV28
CASSLVVQGMNTEAFF
>.|TRBJ2-7|TRBV18
CASSVRGQGPYEQYF
>once|TRBJ2-5|TRBV10-3
CAIRAGTSGQETQYF
>.|TRBJ2-5|TRBV7-9
CASSPVATGEQETQYF
>.|TRBJ2-1|TRBV5-5
CASSQAAGNNEQFF
>.|TRBJ1-1|TRBV19
CASNQWNTEAFF
>.|TRBJ1-5|TRBV5-6
CASSLGGAGQPQHF
>.|TRBJ2-7|TRBV10-2
CASSEQYEQYF
>.|TRBJ1-2|TRBV6-5
CASRPDQGYGYTF